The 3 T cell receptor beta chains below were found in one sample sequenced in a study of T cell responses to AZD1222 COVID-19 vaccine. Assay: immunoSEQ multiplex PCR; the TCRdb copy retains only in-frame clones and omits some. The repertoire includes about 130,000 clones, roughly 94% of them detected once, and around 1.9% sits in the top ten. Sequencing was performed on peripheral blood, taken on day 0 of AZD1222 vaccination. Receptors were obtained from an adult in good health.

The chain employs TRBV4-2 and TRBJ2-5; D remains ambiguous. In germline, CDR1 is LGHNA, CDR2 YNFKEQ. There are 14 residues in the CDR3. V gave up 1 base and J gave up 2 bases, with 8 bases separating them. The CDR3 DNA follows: TGTGCCAGCAGCCAAGTGAGAGGTCAAGAGACCCAGTACTTC. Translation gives CASSQVRGQETQYF.

CDR3 protein: CASSVGGQGSGNTIYF. The CDR3 DNA follows: TGTGCCAGCAGTGTTGGGGGACAGGGCTCTGGAAACACCATATATTTT. This chain uses TRBV6-1 with TRBJ1-3; 9 bases line up with TRBD1. The CDR3 consists of 16 residues. The ends lost 4 bases at V and 0 bases at J; junction bases unmatched: 4. Germline CDR1 and CDR2: MNHNS and SASEGT.

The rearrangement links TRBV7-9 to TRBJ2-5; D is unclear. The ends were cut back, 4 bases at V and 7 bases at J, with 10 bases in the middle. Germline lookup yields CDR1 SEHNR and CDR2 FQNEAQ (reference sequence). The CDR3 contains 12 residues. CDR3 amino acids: CASSSNFGTQYF. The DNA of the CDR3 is TGTGCCAGCAGCTCCAACTTCGGGACCCAGTACTTC.